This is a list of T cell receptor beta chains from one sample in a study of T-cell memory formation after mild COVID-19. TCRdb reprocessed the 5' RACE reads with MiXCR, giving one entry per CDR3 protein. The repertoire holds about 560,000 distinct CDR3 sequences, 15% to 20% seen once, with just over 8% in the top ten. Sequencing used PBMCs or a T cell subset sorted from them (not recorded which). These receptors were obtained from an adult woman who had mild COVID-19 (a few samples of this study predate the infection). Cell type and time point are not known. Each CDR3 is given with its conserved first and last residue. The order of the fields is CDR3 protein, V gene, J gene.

CDR3aa: CASSPERGSPSGANVLTF
v_gene: TRBV4-1
j_gene: TRBJ2-6

CDR3aa: CASREDSSYEQYF
v_gene: TRBV2
j_gene: TRBJ2-7

CDR3aa: CASSSRGSSTGELFF
v_gene: TRBV2
j_gene: TRBJ2-2

CDR3aa: CASSMRAQGLEAFF
v_gene: TRBV19
j_gene: TRBJ1-1

CDR3aa: CASSLEGQGLEAFF
v_gene: TRBV5-1
j_gene: TRBJ1-1

CDR3aa: CASGEFKVYEQYF
v_gene: TRBV2
j_gene: TRBJ2-7

CDR3aa: CASSQFDSNTEAFF
v_gene: TRBV3-1
j_gene: TRBJ1-1

CDR3aa: CASTLREGRGEQFF
v_gene: TRBV5-4
j_gene: TRBJ2-1

CDR3aa: CASSGRRGSPDTQYF
v_gene: TRBV7-6
j_gene: TRBJ2-3

CDR3aa: CAISDPGQGFGNTEAFF
v_gene: TRBV10-3
j_gene: TRBJ1-1

CDR3aa: CSARDFSSSYEQYF
v_gene: TRBV20-1
j_gene: TRBJ2-7

CDR3aa: CAWRVKGDSSYEQYF
v_gene: TRBV30
j_gene: TRBJ2-7

CDR3aa: CASSLGLAASPQYF
v_gene: TRBV5-4
j_gene: TRBJ2-7

CDR3aa: CASSIGSGNEQFF
v_gene: TRBV19
j_gene: TRBJ2-1

CDR3aa: CASSRDRETEAFF
v_gene: TRBV7-2
j_gene: TRBJ1-1

CDR3aa: CASSLEQGVVGELFF
v_gene: TRBV7-2
j_gene: TRBJ2-2

CDR3aa: CASSLDQAGDTQYF
v_gene: TRBV5-1
j_gene: TRBJ2-3

CDR3aa: CASSTGGNSPLHF
v_gene: TRBV3-1
j_gene: TRBJ1-6

CDR3aa: CSARVPGTASNSPLHF
v_gene: TRBV20-1
j_gene: TRBJ1-6

CDR3aa: CSARVATGRDTEAFF
v_gene: TRBV20-1
j_gene: TRBJ1-1

CDR3aa: CASSSVLSSKKGGEQFF
v_gene: TRBV6-5
j_gene: TRBJ2-1

CDR3aa: CASHNQLRMRRQETQYF
v_gene: TRBV4-1
j_gene: TRBJ2-5

CDR3aa: CASSMRREVDTQYF
v_gene: TRBV19
j_gene: TRBJ2-3

CDR3aa: CASSSRLAGGTDTQYF
v_gene: TRBV7-2
j_gene: TRBJ2-3

CDR3aa: CASSSSGRASYNEQFF
v_gene: TRBV7-3
j_gene: TRBJ2-1

CDR3aa: CASSQTGTGGSRRELFF
v_gene: TRBV4-1
j_gene: TRBJ2-2

CDR3aa: CASSPPGVADTQYF
v_gene: TRBV3-1
j_gene: TRBJ2-3

CDR3aa: CASSQGTSGSFDEQFF
v_gene: TRBV3-1
j_gene: TRBJ2-1

CDR3aa: CASSLPLAGAGANVLTF
v_gene: TRBV7-3
j_gene: TRBJ2-6

CDR3aa: CASSLLWGVRETQYF
v_gene: TRBV27
j_gene: TRBJ2-5

CDR3aa: CSGGQGNTEAFF
v_gene: TRBV29-1
j_gene: TRBJ1-1

CDR3aa: CSVETLKGLSGNTIYF
v_gene: TRBV29-1
j_gene: TRBJ1-3

CDR3aa: CASSGPRYTDTQYF
v_gene: TRBV9
j_gene: TRBJ2-3

CDR3aa: CSASGGAGYNEQFF
v_gene: TRBV20-1
j_gene: TRBJ2-1

CDR3aa: CSVERDRGQSNEQFF
v_gene: TRBV29-1
j_gene: TRBJ2-1

CDR3aa: CASSRYPPPTDNYGYTF
v_gene: TRBV18
j_gene: TRBJ1-2

CDR3aa: CASSLLWTSGYTDTQYF
v_gene: TRBV12-3/TRBV12-4
j_gene: TRBJ2-3

CDR3aa: CASSQDRVDQPQHF
v_gene: TRBV4-2
j_gene: TRBJ1-5

CDR3aa: CASSLGSLGTDTQYF
v_gene: TRBV12-3/TRBV12-4
j_gene: TRBJ2-3

CDR3aa: CASSPREGLAGDTQYF
v_gene: TRBV9
j_gene: TRBJ2-3

CDR3aa: CASSEYSPAKMGQFF
v_gene: TRBV25-1
j_gene: TRBJ2-1

CDR3aa: CASSYSQRGNSPLHF
v_gene: TRBV6-5
j_gene: TRBJ1-6

CDR3aa: CATSVSDTQYF
v_gene: TRBV24-1
j_gene: TRBJ2-3

CDR3aa: CASRPNHHSGEQYF
v_gene: TRBV12-3/TRBV12-4
j_gene: TRBJ2-7

CDR3aa: CSARDPRLNTEAFF
v_gene: TRBV20-1
j_gene: TRBJ1-1

CDR3aa: CASSQDPGGRAVDETQYF
v_gene: TRBV4-3
j_gene: TRBJ2-5

CDR3aa: CASSLSGTVAYEQYF
v_gene: TRBV7-6
j_gene: TRBJ2-7

CDR3aa: CASSPTFGTQDTQYF
v_gene: TRBV18
j_gene: TRBJ2-3

CDR3aa: CASSPTLTLKPTKTYEQYF
v_gene: TRBV27
j_gene: TRBJ2-7

CDR3aa: CAWSVARLTKSYNEQFF
v_gene: TRBV30
j_gene: TRBJ2-1

CDR3aa: CASSIDRLRTAFF
v_gene: TRBV19
j_gene: TRBJ1-1

CDR3aa: CASSQGFAYEQYF
v_gene: TRBV4-1
j_gene: TRBJ2-7

CDR3aa: CASSHSRAETQYF
v_gene: TRBV11-3
j_gene: TRBJ2-5

CDR3aa: CASSLYQGNNYGYTF
v_gene: TRBV5-5
j_gene: TRBJ1-2

CDR3aa: CASSQVPDTQYF
v_gene: TRBV14
j_gene: TRBJ2-3